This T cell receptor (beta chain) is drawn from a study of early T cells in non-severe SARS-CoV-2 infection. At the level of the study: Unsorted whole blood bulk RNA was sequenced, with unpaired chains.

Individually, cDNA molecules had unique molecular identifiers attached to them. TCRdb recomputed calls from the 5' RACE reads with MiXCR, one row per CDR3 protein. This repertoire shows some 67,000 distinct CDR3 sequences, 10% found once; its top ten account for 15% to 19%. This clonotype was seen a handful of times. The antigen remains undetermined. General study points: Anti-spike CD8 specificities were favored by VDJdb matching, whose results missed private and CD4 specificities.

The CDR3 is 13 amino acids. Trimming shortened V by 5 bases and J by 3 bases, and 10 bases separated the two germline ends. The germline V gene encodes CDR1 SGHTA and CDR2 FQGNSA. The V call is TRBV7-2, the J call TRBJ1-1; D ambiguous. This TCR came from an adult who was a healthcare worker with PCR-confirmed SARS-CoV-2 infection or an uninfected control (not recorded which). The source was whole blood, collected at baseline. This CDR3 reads CASSAGGDTEAFF. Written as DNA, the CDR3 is TGTGCCAGCAGCGCCGGTGGAGACACTGAAGCTTTCTTT.